The rows below give T cell receptor beta chains drawn from one sample of a study of T cell responses to AZD1222 COVID-19 vaccine. TCRdb's table, derived via immunoSEQ multiplex PCR, lists solely in-frame clones and lacks some. The table shows 150,000 to 200,000 clones, with 88% occurring only once. The sample was peripheral blood, taken 28 days after the second AZD1222 dose. The receptors were gathered from an adult who received the AZD1222 COVID-19 vaccine. CDR3s include the opening cysteine and the closing phenylalanine or tryptophan. D genes are given only for firm matches. The size entry is marked missing in some rows and otherwise reads once, few, many or a size class.

j_call v_call clone_size d_call cdr3_aa cdr3_nt
TRBJ1-2 TRBV27 . . CASSFSRDKFGAGYTF TGTGCCAGCAGTTTTTCCCGGGACAAATTTGGTGCCGGCTACACCTTC
TRBJ2-2 TRBV5-1 . . CASSLDPTGELFF TGCGCCAGCAGCTTGGACCCCACCGGGGAGCTGTTTTTT
TRBJ2-1 TRBV7-9 . . CASSFLGYMGEQFF TGTGCCAGCAGCTTCCTTGGTTATATGGGGGAGCAGTTCTTC
TRBJ2-2 TRBV4-2 . . CASRVMAGDVGELFF TGTGCCAGCAGGGTCATGGCAGGGGATGTGGGGGAGCTGTTTTTT
TRBJ1-5 TRBV6-5 . . CASKEGGQSNQPQHF TGTGCCAGCAAGGAGGGAGGTCAAAGCAATCAGCCCCAGCATTTT
TRBJ2-4 TRBV19 . . CASIRMGNIQYF TGTGCCAGTATCCGGATGGGGAACATTCAGTACTTC
TRBJ2-2 TRBV12-5 . TRBD2 CASSPREGRTGELFF TGTGCTAGTTCACCCCGGGAGGGCCGCACCGGGGAGCTGTTTTTT
TRBJ2-1 TRBV3-1/TRBV3-2 . TRBD2 CASSQLAGVSYNEQFF TGTGCCAGCAGCCAGTTAGCGGGAGTTTCTTACAATGAGCAGTTCTTC
TRBJ2-1 TRBV6-5 . TRBD2 CASSYSLAGGRNEQFF TGTGCCAGCAGTTACTCGCTAGCGGGGGGACGAAATGAGCAGTTCTTC
TRBJ2-1 TRBV2 . . CASRRDPSSYNEQFF TGTGCCAGCAGGAGAGACCCAAGTTCCTACAATGAGCAGTTCTTC
TRBJ2-3 TRBV25-1 . . CASSLTDTQYF TGTGCCAGCTCTCTCACAGATACGCAGTATTTT
TRBJ1-1 TRBV7-2 . . CASSLQAAAEAFF TGTGCCAGCAGCCTCCAGGCCGCGGCTGAAGCTTTCTTT
TRBJ2-7 TRBV27 . TRBD2 CASSLRLAGSSYEQYF TGTGCCAGCAGTCTAAGACTAGCGGGCTCATCCTACGAGCAGTACTTC
TRBJ2-7 TRBV5-1 . TRBD1 CASSTSTGAPYEQYF TGCGCCAGCAGCACCTCGACAGGGGCGCCCTACGAGCAGTACTTC
TRBJ2-7 TRBV5-1 few . CASRGGAGDSYEQYF TGCGCCAGCAGGGGTGGGGCAGGGGATTCCTACGAGCAGTACTTC
TRBJ2-7 TRBV2 . . CASSIGPRGNEQYF TGTGCCAGCAGTATAGGGCCCCGGGGGAACGAGCAGTACTTC
TRBJ2-7 TRBV4-1 . TRBD2 CASSPTSGRAYEQYF TGCGCCAGCAGCCCGACTAGCGGGAGGGCCTACGAGCAGTACTTC
TRBJ1-5 TRBV2 . TRBD1 CASSEALPGGQPQHF TGTGCCAGCAGTGAAGCGCTTCCAGGGGGCCAGCCCCAGCATTTT
TRBJ2-2 TRBV5-4 . . CASSRPVGGTGELFF TGTGCCAGCAGCAGACCCGTGGGCGGGACCGGGGAGCTGTTTTTT
TRBJ1-5 TRBV4-2 . . CASSQDRQPQHF TGTGCCAGCAGCCAAGATCGACAGCCCCAGCATTTT
TRBJ2-2 TRBV5-1 . . CASSPKGGLRAGNTGELFF TGCGCCAGCAGCCCCAAGGGGGGACTGAGGGCCGGGAACACCGGGGAGCTGTTTTTT
TRBJ2-2 TRBV13 . TRBD2 CASSLMLAGGTGELFF TGTGCCAGCAGCCTCATGCTAGCGGGAGGCACCGGGGAGCTGTTTTTT